These 14 T cell receptor beta chains were all obtained from the same sample, sequenced in a study of CD8+ T cells in alopecia areata. TCR sequencing used cDNA made by reverse transcription of extracted RNA. The protocol was immunoSEQ multiplex PCR, while the TCRdb copy is restricted to in-frame clones and leaves out a portion. The table includes some 170,000 clones, 59% detected once. Sequenced here: CD4+ T cells sorted from blood, sampled at week 0. These receptors originate from a human donor with alopecia areata.

The rearrangement uses TRBV29-1 and TRBJ1-2; 9 bases are a match to TRBD1. The germline V gene encodes CDR1 SQVTM and CDR2 ANQGSEA. The CDR3 is 14 residues long. The junction had 11 bases not matched to a gene; V was cut back by 7 bases and J by 5 bases. CDR3 protein: CSAKLPGQGYGYTF. CDR3 bases: TGCAGCGCGAAACTACCGGGACAGGGTTATGGCTACACCTTC.

The rearrangement uses TRBV29-1 and TRBJ1-2, with D perhaps TRBD1 (6 bases). The CDR3 has 12 residues. CDR1 is SQVTM, CDR2 ANQGSEA, per germline. The ends were cut back, 6 bases at V and 8 bases at J, with 16 bases in the middle. CDR3 region: CSVWGGLPGYTF. DNA for the CDR3: TGCAGCGTATGGGGGGGGCTTCCCGGCTACACCTTC.

The chain carries TRBV29-1 and TRBJ1-1; D unclear. The CDR3 covers 14 residues. Germline V gives CDR1 SQVTM, CDR2 ANQGSEA. V lost 2 bases and J lost 3, with 13 bases in between. CDR3 region: CSVEPKLRDTEAFF. DNA of the CDR3: TGCAGCGTTGAACCCAAATTAAGGGACACTGAAGCTTTCTTT.

The gene calls are TRBV30 and TRBJ1-6, with D maybe TRBD1 (6 bases). Germline-derived CDR1 and CDR2 are GTSNPN and SVGIG (reference sequence). This CDR3 is 14 amino acids long. V was shortened by 4 bases and J by 1 base, with 8 bases between the two germline ends. CDR3 region: CAWTTGSYNSPLHF. CDR3 nucleotides: TGTGCCTGGACTACAGGGTCCTATAATTCACCCCTCCACTTT.

This chain uses TRBV6-5 with TRBJ1-4; the match to TRBD1 covers 7 bases. V gave up 10 bases and J gave up 17 bases; unmatched junction bases: 13. The length of the CDR3 is 11 residues. CDR1 and CDR2 (germline): MNHEY, SVGAGI. The CDR3 region is CATTYAGTDFF. The CDR3 DNA reads TGTGCCACCACATATGCCGGGACAGATTTTTTT.

This clone is a singleton in its sample. The chain recombines TRBV28 with TRBJ1-2; D may be TRBD1 (6 bases). The CDR3 covers 14 residues. Germline V gene sequence: CDR1 MDHEN, CDR2 SYDVKM. The germline V and J ends were trimmed by 10 bases and 10 bases, with 25 bases remaining between them. The CDR3 region is CAIRGQFERADYTF. CDR3 DNA sequence: TGTGCCATTCGAGGACAGTTTGAGAGAGCTGACTACACCTTC.

This clone was counted a few times. V is TRBV29-1 and J is TRBJ1-1; no clear D. CDR1 SQVTM and CDR2 ANQGSEA come from the germline V gene. This CDR3 is 11 amino acids long. Trimming shortened V by 7 bases and J by 1 base, and 7 bases separated the two germline ends. CDR3 in amino acids: CSGVENTEAFF. The CDR3 DNA reads TGCAGCGGTGTAGAGAACACTGAAGCTTTCTTT.

The chain couples TRBV18 to TRBJ2-5; TRBD1 matches 8 bases. TRBJ2-7 explains the end of the DNA better; the J call may be wrong. CDR1 is KGHSH and CDR2 is LQKENI in the germline V gene. The CDR3 spans 16 residues. CDR3 protein: CASSPVLDRAGNEQYF. The CDR3 nucleotides are TGTGCCAGCTCACCCGTCCTGGACAGGGCTGGAAACGAGCAGTACTTC.

To note about this clone: At one end, the junction sequence differs from germline, possibly due to a read error. The CDR3 region is CASSGPIGDKVSF. CDR3 nucleotides: TGTGCCAGCAGTGGCCCTATAGGGGACAAGGTTTCATTT. This sequence joins TRBV25-1 and TRBJ1-4; D is possibly TRBD1 (6 bases). The CDR3 has 13 amino acids. Germline lookup yields CDR1 MGHDK and CDR2 SYGVNS.

The chain joins TRBV2 to TRBJ1-2; TRBD1 matches 9 bases. CDR1 is SNHLY and CDR2 is FYNNEI in the germline V gene. The CDR3 is 13 amino acids. J was trimmed by 3 bases and V by 6 bases; bases with no gene match: 2. CDR3 in DNA: TGTGCCAGCAGGGGGGACAGGGACTATGGCTACACCTTC. As protein: CASRGDRDYGYTF. Complete variable domain (other parts from reference TRBV2 and TRBJ1-2): EPEVTQTPSHQVTQMGQEVILRCVPISNHLYFYWYRQILGQKVEFLVSFYNNEISEKSEIFDDQFSVERPDGSNFTLKIRSTKLEDSAMYFCASRGDRDYGYTFGSGTRLTVV.

The genes are TRBV29-1 and TRBJ2-3, with a possible D match to TRBD1 (5 bases). Germline V gene data show CDR1 as SQVTM and CDR2 as ANQGSEA. V lost 0 bases and J lost 2, with 15 bases in between. This CDR3 region has 16 residues. The CDR3 DNA follows: TGCAGCGTTGAAGATATGCTAAGGGGAAACACAGATACGCAGTATTTT. It encodes CSVEDMLRGNTDTQYF.

V gene TRBV18 combines with J gene TRBJ2-5; D call uncertain. The germline V and J ends were trimmed by 4 bases and 5 bases, with 14 bases remaining between them. In germline, CDR1 is KGHSH, CDR2 LQKENI. The CDR3 spans 14 residues. The CDR3 spells CASSLSFSKETQYF. CDR3 nucleotide sequence: TGTGCCAGCTCACTCTCCTTTTCCAAGGAGACCCAGTACTTC.

The chain is built from TRBV29-1 and TRBJ1-1; no clear D gene. The CDR3 has 13 residues. V shed 3 bases and J shed 2 bases, with 10 bases lying between them. Germline V gene sequence: CDR1 SQVTM, CDR2 ANQGSEA. CDR3 DNA: TGCAGCGTTGACGGCGGGTTAAACACTGAAGCTTTCTTT. Translating it yields CSVDGGLNTEAFF.

This chain uses TRBV25-1 with TRBJ1-2, with TRBD1 as a possible D gene (5 bases). This CDR3 is built from 18 residues. The germline V gene encodes CDR1 MGHDK and CDR2 SYGVNS. The germline V and J ends were trimmed by 6 bases and 5 bases, with 28 bases remaining between them. The DNA for the CDR3 is TGTGCCAGCAGCCCAGAAAAAATTGGTCAGGGAGCAATATATGGCTACACCTTC. Residues: CASSPEKIGQGAIYGYTF.